The 14 T cell receptor beta chains below were found in one sample sequenced in a study of tumor and adjacent non-tumor tissue in lung cancer. A modified ARM-PCR protocol with three rounds of nested PCR amplified TCRbeta. TCRdb independently ran MiXCR on the multiplex PCR reads; one entry per CDR3 protein. The sample yields 75,000 to 80,000 distinct CDR3 sequences, 80% seen once. This sample's RNA came from whole unsorted tissue. The sample was lung tumor tissue. These TCRs come from a woman between 50 and 59 years old with non-small cell lung cancer.

A word on this clonotype: This may stem from a read error, because a much larger clone lies one nucleotide away. The V call is TRBV19, the J call TRBJ1-5, with D perhaps matching TRBD1 (5 bases). Germline V gene lookup returns CDR1 LNHDA and CDR2 SQIVND (reference sequence). This CDR3 region has 15 residues. The CDR3 reads CASSWGTDSNQHQHF. In nucleotides, the CDR3 is TGTGCCAGTAGTTGGGGCACCGATAGCAATCAGCACCAGCATTTT.

Remarks on this clonotype: The junction and the germline gene differ at one end; a read error may be behind it. The chain has TRBV11-2 and TRBJ2-5; no clear D. CDR1 and CDR2 (germline): SGHAT, FQNNGV. CDR3 size: 13 residues. CDR3: CANSEAGVETQYF. The CDR3 DNA reads as TGTGCCAACAGCGAAGCAGGTGTAGAGACCCAATACTTC. Variable domain in full (rest from reference TRBV11-2 and TRBJ2-5): EAGVAQSPRYKIIEKRQSVAFWCNPISGHATLYWYQQILGQGPKLLIQFQNNGVVDDSQLPKDRFSAERLKGVDSTLKIQPAKLEDSAVYLCANSEAGVETQYFGPGTRLLVL.

Concerning this clonotype: Because the CDR3 is missing its conserved closing phenylalanine or tryptophan, this is likely a read error. The V and J genes are TRBV29-1 and TRBJ1-1; 8 bases fit TRBD1. V was pared by 5 bases and J by 4 bases, with 9 bases of the junction left unmatched. This CDR3 has 14 residues. The germline V gene encodes CDR1 SQVTM and CDR2 ANQGSEA. The CDR3 DNA is TGCAGCGTTAGCAGGGGGCTTCTCGCCACTGAAGCTTTCCTT. This translates into CSVSRGLLATEAFL.

On this clonotype itself: This may come from a read error, since a much larger clone is one base off. The chain couples TRBV24-1 to TRBJ2-3; possible D gene TRBD1, 5 bases. Germline V lookup: CDR1 KGHDR, CDR2 SFDVKD. The CDR3 is made up of 13 amino acids. CDR3 DNA sequence: TGTGCCACCATTGGGCAGGGTACAGATATGCAGTATTTT. Its translation: CATIGQGTDMQYF.

A remark on this clonotype: Germline is not matched at one junction end, which may reflect a read error. The CDR3 nucleotides read TGTGCCAGAAGCCAAGATGCGGGAGGTTCCTACAGTGAGCAGTTCTTC. It translates to CARSQDAGGSYSEQFF. The chain has TRBV14 and TRBJ2-1; 8 nucleotides match TRBD2. The CDR3 length is 16 residues. Germline CDR1 and CDR2: SGHDN and FVKESK.

Details on this clonotype: A junction boundary mismatches the germline segment, possibly from a read error. This sequence joins TRBV19 and TRBJ2-1; D tentatively reads TRBD1 or TRBD2 (7 bases each). The germline CDR1 and CDR2 sequences are LNHDA and SQIVND (reference sequence). CDR3 length equals 17 residues. Here the CDR3 DNA reads TGTGCCAGTAGTCCACACCCGCGAGGGGGCGGGGGCAATGAGGAGTTCTTC. Its protein is CASSPHPRGGGGNEEFF.

In the case of this clonotype: Without the conserved terminal phenylalanine or tryptophan, this CDR3 likely stems from a read error. DNA for the CDR3: TGTGCCAACAGCTTCGCGAGAGGGCCGGAGACCCAGTACCTC. This gives the protein CANSFARGPETQYL. The chain couples TRBV11-2 to TRBJ2-5, with D perhaps TRBD2 (5 bases). Germline lookup yields CDR1 SGHAT and CDR2 FQNNGV. The CDR3 has 14 amino acids.

Turning to this clonotype: An end of the junction differs from the germline gene, which may be a read error. The chain employs TRBV20-1 and TRBJ2-5; D gene ambiguous. Germline V lookup: CDR1 DFQATT, CDR2 SNEGSKA (reference sequence). The length of the CDR3 is 12 residues. The CDR3 protein is CSARLGQETQYF. The CDR3 DNA is TGCAGCGCTAGACTCGGACAAGAGACCCAGTACTTC.

Remarks on this clonotype: A single base separates this from a much larger clone, so it may be a read error. The rearrangement uses TRBV12-3 or TRBV12-4 and TRBJ2-3; TRBD2 matches at 8 bases. The CDR3 totals 14 residues. After removal of 2 bases from V and 4 bases from J, the junction contained 2 bases not matched to a gene. In nucleotides, the CDR3 is TGTGCCAGCAGTTTAACGGGAGGGTCAGATACGCAGTATTTT. This encodes CASSLTGGSDTQYF.

A remark on this clonotype: The junction differs from germline at one of its ends, possibly a read error. V gene TRBV6-1 combines with J gene TRBJ2-7, with a possible D match to TRBD2 (5 bases). The CDR3 length is 13 residues. Germline assignment: CDR1 MNHNS and CDR2 SASEGT. Written as DNA, the CDR3 is TGTGCCGGCAGTGAGTTAGCGAACCACGAGCAATACTTC. Translation: CAGSELANHEQYF.

A note on this clonotype: The junction differs from germline at one of its ends, possibly a read error. The CDR3 DNA follows: TGTGTCAGCAAGAGCCTACCAGGGTCCTTTGTGGACGAGCAGTTCTTC. It translates to CVSKSLPGSFVDEQFF. The chain couples TRBV6-1 to TRBJ2-1, with D possibly TRBD1 on 5 matching bases. This CDR3 has 16 amino acids. Germline CDR1 is MNHNS and CDR2 is SASEGT.

A note on this clonotype: The missing conserved phenylalanine or tryptophan at the end of this CDR3 makes a read error likely. The chain links TRBV6-5 to TRBJ1-6; 7 bases align to TRBD1. Germline V gives CDR1 MNHEY, CDR2 SVGAGI. The CDR3 extends over 14 amino acids. The chain's CDR3 is CASRLKGANSPLHS. CDR3 sequence (DNA): TGTGCGAGCAGACTAAAGGGGGCCAATTCACCCCTCCACTCT.

Notes on this clonotype: This CDR3 is missing its conserved last phenylalanine or tryptophan, likely due to a read error. J is TRBJ2-7 and V is TRBV14; D is possibly TRBD1 (5 bases). CDR1 SGHDN and CDR2 FVKESK come from the germline V gene. The CDR3 contains 16 residues. V was cut by 6 bases and J by 7 bases, with 25 bases left in between. CDR3 coding DNA: TGTGCCAGCAGTCACGTCCCGGGCCAGGGCCATCGGGAGCAGTACTAC. It codes for CASSHVPGQGHREQYY.

In regard to this clonotype: An end of the junction differs from the germline gene, which may be a read error. The V gene is TRBV6-2 or TRBV6-3, the J gene TRBJ2-1; maybe TRBD2 (5 bases). Germline V gene lookup returns CDR1 MNHEY and CDR2 SVGEGT. The length of the CDR3 is 14 residues. The CDR3 coding sequence is TGCGCCACCAGTTACTCGGCGGGTTACAATGAGCAGTTCTTC. Translating it yields CATSYSAGYNEQFF.